These 16 T cell receptor beta chains were sequenced from one sample in a study of T cell responses to AZD1222 COVID-19 vaccine. This table comes from immunoSEQ multiplex PCR, and its TCRdb copy is limited to in-frame clones, with some not included. The sample holds about 130,000 clones, approximately 94% seen once. Sequencing used peripheral blood, obtained on day 0 of AZD1222 vaccination. The receptor set was obtained from an adult in good health.

The rearrangement links TRBV30 to TRBJ1-2; no reliable D call. This CDR3 has 13 amino acids. CDR1 is GTSNPN and CDR2 is SVGIG in the germline V gene (reference sequence). The V end was cut by 3 bases, the J end by 6 bases, with 14 bases between. CDR3 protein: CAWRRDALDGYTF. DNA of the CDR3: TGTGCCTGGAGGCGAGATGCTTTGGATGGCTACACCTTC.

The chain has TRBV5-4 and TRBJ1-5, with 7 positions matching TRBD1. In germline, CDR1 is SGHNT, CDR2 YYREEE (reference sequence). The CDR3 covers 16 residues. The junction had 5 bases not matched to a gene; V was cut back by 1 base and J by 1 base. In nucleotides, the CDR3 is TGTGCCAGCAGCTTGAAGGGGGCGGGGAGCAATCAGCCCCAGCATTTT. This translates into CASSLKGAGSNQPQHF.

The chain recombines TRBV18 with TRBJ1-3, with 7 bases matching TRBD1. The CDR3 has 15 residues. V dropped 2 bases and J dropped 4; count of bases not matched to a gene: 5. Germline V gene sequence: CDR1 KGHSH, CDR2 LQKENI. The DNA of the CDR3 is TGTGCCAGCTCACCAACTAGGGGGCCCGGAAACACCATATATTTT. Its protein product is CASSPTRGPGNTIYF.

This clone was seen a single time. V and J are TRBV11-3 and TRBJ2-2; D not resolved. Germline CDR1 is SGHNT and CDR2 is YENEEA. V was pared by 4 bases and J by 5 bases, with 8 bases between. CDR3 length: 13 residues. The DNA of the CDR3 is TGTGCCAGCAGCTCACGGGCGACCGGGGAGCTGTTTTTT. This translates into CASSSRATGELFF.

V and J are TRBV28 and TRBJ1-1; TRBD1 aligns across 9 bases. CDR3 length: 17 amino acids. J was trimmed by 3 bases and V by 3 bases; bases with no gene match: 11. Germline V CDR1 and CDR2: MDHEN, SYDVKM. Here the CDR3 reads CASSFGTGGLRYTEAFF. Written as DNA, the CDR3 is TGTGCCAGCAGTTTCGGCACAGGGGGCCTAAGATACACTGAAGCTTTCTTT.

The J gene is TRBJ2-5, the V gene TRBV7-3, with D perhaps matching TRBD2 (5 bases). The germline V gene encodes CDR1 SGHTA and CDR2 FQGTGA. Trimming left V 2 bases short and J 6 bases short, with 10 bases between. This CDR3 region has 13 residues. In DNA form, the CDR3 reads TGTGCCAGCAGCTTATCTAGCCTTCAGACCCAGTACTTC. As protein: CASSLSSLQTQYF.

V gene TRBV19 combines with J gene TRBJ2-7, with 8 bases matching TRBD2. The CDR3 loop spans 14 amino acids. Trimming cost V 7 bases and J 2 bases; bases outside gene matches: 7. Germline V gene lookup returns CDR1 LNHDA and CDR2 SQIVND (reference sequence). CDR3 coding DNA: TGTGCCAGTACCGGGAGGGCGGGACCCTACGAGCAGTACTTC. It encodes CASTGRAGPYEQYF.

The J gene is TRBJ2-3, the V gene TRBV19; weak D call: TRBD2 (7 bases). Germline CDR1 is LNHDA and CDR2 is SQIVND (reference sequence). CDR3 size: 16 residues. The V gene lost 3 bases and the J gene lost 2 bases, with 15 bases spanning the gap. As DNA, the CDR3 is TGTGCCAGTAGTATTTTCGCCGGGGGGCCCACAGATACGCAGTATTTT. This gives the protein CASSIFAGGPTDTQYF.

The rearrangement uses TRBV27 and TRBJ2-1; unclear D gene. CDR3 length: 13 amino acids. Trimming removed 5 bases at V and 10 bases at J, with 15 bases between. Germline values: CDR1 MNHEY, CDR2 SMNVEV (reference sequence). The CDR3 reads CASSAPRSEEQFF. The CDR3 region has the DNA TGTGCCAGCAGTGCCCCTCGTTCGGAGGAGCAGTTCTTC.

This chain links TRBV19 with TRBJ2-1; 7 bases are a match to TRBD2. V was clipped by 7 bases and J by 9 bases; unmatched bases: 3. This CDR3 is built from 11 residues. Germline assignment: CDR1 LNHDA and CDR2 SQIVND (reference sequence). CDR3 in amino acids: CASMTSFEQFF. CDR3 in DNA: TGTGCCAGTATGACTAGCTTTGAGCAGTTCTTC.

The chain uses TRBV10-1 and TRBJ1-5; TRBD1 is a possible D gene (6 bases). CDR1 is WNHNN, CDR2 SYGVQD, per germline (reference sequence). V lost 2 bases and J 3 bases, leaving 8 bases between the germline ends. The length of the CDR3 is 14 residues. This chain's CDR3 is CASSEGGPNQPQHF. The CDR3 DNA sequence: TGCGCCAGCAGTGAGGGGGGGCCCAATCAGCCCCAGCATTTT.

J is TRBJ2-7 and V is TRBV18, with D tentatively TRBD1 or TRBD2 (5 bases each). Germline CDR1 and CDR2: KGHSH and LQKENI. V was clipped by 4 bases and J by 0 bases, with 10 bases between them. The CDR3 sequence is 14 residues long. CDR3 in amino acids: CASSRDVLSYEQYF. The CDR3 coding sequence is TGTGCCAGCTCACGGGACGTACTCTCCTACGAGCAGTACTTC.

This clone was found once. The V and J genes are TRBV12-3 or TRBV12-4 and TRBJ1-5; a possible D gene is TRBD1 (5 bases). The CDR3 covers 13 residues. V was pared by 3 bases and J by 7 bases, with 10 bases between. CDR3 DNA: TGTGCCAGCAGTTTCACAGAGGGGCAGCCCCAGCATTTT. It yields the protein CASSFTEGQPQHF.

This clone came up once. This sequence joins TRBV6-5 and TRBJ2-1; D unresolved. This CDR3 comprises 12 residues. Trimming pared 7 bases from V and 7 bases from J, leaving 11 bases between. CDR1 is MNHEY, CDR2 SVGAGI, per germline. CDR3 sequence reads: CASMAGLNEQFF. The DNA of the CDR3 is TGTGCCAGCATGGCAGGTCTGAATGAGCAGTTCTTC.

The V call is TRBV7-9, the J call TRBJ1-5, with D perhaps TRBD1 (6 bases). Germline CDR1 SEHNR, CDR2 FQNEAQ (reference sequence). The length of the CDR3 is 15 residues. Deletions cut 5 bases from V and 1 base from J, with 12 bases between. The CDR3 sequence: CASSEGDTSNQPQHF. The CDR3 coding sequence is TGTGCCAGCAGCGAGGGGGACACGAGCAATCAGCCCCAGCATTTT.

The CDR3 DNA reads as TGTGCCAGCAGTTTATCGACCAGGGCGTACGAGCAGTACTTC. It specifies CASSLSTRAYEQYF. The chain is built from TRBV27 and TRBJ2-7; possibly TRBD1 for D (5 bases). Germline V lookup: CDR1 MNHEY, CDR2 SMNVEV (reference sequence). V gave up 0 bases and J gave up 4 bases, with 10 bases separating them. This CDR3 contains 14 residues.